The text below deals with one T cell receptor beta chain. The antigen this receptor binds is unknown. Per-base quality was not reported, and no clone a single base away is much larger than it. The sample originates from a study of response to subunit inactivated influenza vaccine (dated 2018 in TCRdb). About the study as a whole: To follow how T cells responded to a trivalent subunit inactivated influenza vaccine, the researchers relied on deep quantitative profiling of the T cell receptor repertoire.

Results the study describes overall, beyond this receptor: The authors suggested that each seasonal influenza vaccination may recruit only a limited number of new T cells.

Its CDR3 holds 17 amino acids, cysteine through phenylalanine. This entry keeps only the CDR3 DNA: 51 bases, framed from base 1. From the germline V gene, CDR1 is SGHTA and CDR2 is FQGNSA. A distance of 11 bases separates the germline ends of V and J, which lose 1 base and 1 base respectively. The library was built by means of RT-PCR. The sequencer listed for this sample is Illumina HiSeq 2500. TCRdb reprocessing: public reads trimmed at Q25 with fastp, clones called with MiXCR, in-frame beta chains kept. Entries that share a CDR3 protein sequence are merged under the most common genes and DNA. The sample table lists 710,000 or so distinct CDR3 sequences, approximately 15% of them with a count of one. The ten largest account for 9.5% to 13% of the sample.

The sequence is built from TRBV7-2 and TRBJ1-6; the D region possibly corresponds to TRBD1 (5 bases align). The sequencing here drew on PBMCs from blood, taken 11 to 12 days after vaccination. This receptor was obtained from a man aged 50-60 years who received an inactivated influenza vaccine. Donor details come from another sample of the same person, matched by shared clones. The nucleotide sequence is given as TGTGCCAGCAGCTTAGTGAAAGGGGAGTCCTATAATTCACCCCTCCACTTT. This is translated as CASSLVKGESYNSPLHF.